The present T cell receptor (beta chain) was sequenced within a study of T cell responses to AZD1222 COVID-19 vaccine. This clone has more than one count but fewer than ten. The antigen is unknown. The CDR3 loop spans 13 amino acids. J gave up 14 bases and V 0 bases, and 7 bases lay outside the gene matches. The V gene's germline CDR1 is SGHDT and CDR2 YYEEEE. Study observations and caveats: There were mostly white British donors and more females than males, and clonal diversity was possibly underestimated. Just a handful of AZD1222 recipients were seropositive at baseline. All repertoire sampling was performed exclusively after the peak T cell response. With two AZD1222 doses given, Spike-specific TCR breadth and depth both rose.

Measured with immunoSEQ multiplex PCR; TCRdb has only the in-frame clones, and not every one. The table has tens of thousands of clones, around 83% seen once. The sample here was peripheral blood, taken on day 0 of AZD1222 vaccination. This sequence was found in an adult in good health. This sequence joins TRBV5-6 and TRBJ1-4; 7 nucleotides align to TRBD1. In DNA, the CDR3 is TGTGCCAGCAGCTTGGTTCTGACAGGGATTCTGTTTTTT. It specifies CASSLVLTGILFF.